The clone carrying this TCR beta chain was observed once. The target antigen is unknown. The sample is drawn from a study of cytomegalovirus exposure and HLA in healthy donors. The study, taken as a whole, reports: What a later analysis showed was that several of the most significant clusters appeared linked to common viral pathogens. For TCR beta chains, V- and J-gene trimming was later linked to a missense DCLRE1C variant.

PCR primers comprised 60 Vbeta and 13 Jbeta primers. Produced via immunoSEQ multiplex PCR; TCRdb's table is partial and in-frame only. Of roughly 200,000 clones listed, around 81% are singletons. Germline V gene data show CDR1 as SNHLY and CDR2 as FYNNEI. This CDR3 comprises 15 residues. V was shortened by 3 bases and J by 0 bases, with 9 bases between the two germline ends. The sample consisted of PBMCs. The receptor was derived from a man aged 30 to 39 in good health and CMV-seronegative. This rearrangement joins TRBV2 to TRBJ1-5; D may be TRBD1 (6 bases). The CDR3 DNA is TGTGCCAGCAGTGACCGGGACATTAGCAATCAGCCCCAGCATTTT. Amino acids: CASSDRDISNQPQHF.